This is a list of T cell receptor beta chains from one sample in a study of shared clonotypes between healthy human individuals. TCRdb's copy holds only in-frame clones and misses some; the assay was immunoSEQ multiplex PCR. This table has under 1 million clones, about 96% appearing once. The sample taken for sequencing was naive CD8+ T cells sorted from blood. The receptors derive from a young man in good health. Each CDR3 is given without its conserved first and last residue. A D gene is named only where the DNA matches it firmly.

>.|TRBV11-2|TRBJ2-7
ASSLEYGDLREQY
>.|TRBV11-2|TRBJ1-5
ASSRGGAQPQH
>.|TRBV19|TRBJ1-2
ASSINRVNYGYT
>TRBD1|TRBV2|TRBJ1-1
ASSVGQGGTEAF
>.|TRBV19|TRBJ2-2
ASSTQGLGELF
>.|TRBV10-2|TRBJ2-7
ASSWTTYEQY
>.|TRBV11-3|TRBJ2-7
ASSLDRTTYEQY
>.|TRBV10-2|TRBJ2-2
ASSEPGELF
>.|TRBV11-3|TRBJ2-3
ASSDRHTDTQY
>TRBD1|TRBV11-2|TRBJ2-7
ASSPGTGDSYEQY
>.|TRBV7-9|TRBJ1-3
ASSYDNTIY
>TRBD1|TRBV6-6|TRBJ1-4
ASRRQGGSEKLF
>.|TRBV11-2|TRBJ1-2
ASSLGVGGGYT
>TRBD2|TRBV6-6|TRBJ2-1
ASSYEVPGRGEQF
>.|TRBV27|TRBJ2-7
ASSVTPSASYEQY
>.|TRBV27|TRBJ2-7
ASSLGSPPYTEQY
>TRBD2|TRBV5-1|TRBJ2-3
ASSLPTSGSSDTQY
>.|TRBV29-1|TRBJ1-1
SVGRGMNTEAF
>.|TRBV14|TRBJ1-2
ASSPRQVANYGYT
>TRBD1|TRBV7-3|TRBJ2-3
ASSETGATTDTQY
>TRBD2|TRBV5-1|TRBJ2-1
ASSSGLAGGSYNEQF
>.|TRBV7-2|TRBJ1-5
ASSSLTVRGQPQH
>TRBD2|TRBV9|TRBJ2-7
ASSVGSGSSYEQY
>TRBD1|TRBV6-1|TRBJ2-7
ASMQGAHEQY
>.|TRBV5-1|TRBJ2-1
ASSRVGNEQF
>TRBD2|TRBV7-3|TRBJ2-3
ASSLGLAGATDTQY
>TRBD1|TRBV2|TRBJ1-1
ASSGLLLGTGDPRVQNTEAF
>TRBD1|TRBV11-2|TRBJ2-5
ASSLFPGQGFQETQY
>.|TRBV7-6|TRBJ2-7
ASSPGVASSYEQY
>.|TRBV6-5|TRBJ2-7
ASSYGDTEQY
>.|TRBV9|TRBJ2-2
ASSVLGLSITDTGELF
>.|TRBV28|TRBJ2-1
ASRPPGYNEQF
>TRBD2|TRBV30|TRBJ2-1
AWSVGLAGHNEQF
>.|TRBV6-6|TRBJ1-2
ASSYSGSYGYT
>.|TRBV7-2|TRBJ1-1
ASSFFGTVNTEAF
>.|TRBV7-2|TRBJ2-7
ASSLGAGAWDEQY
>.|TRBV7-9|TRBJ2-3
ASSLGTVPIGTDTQY
>.|TRBV11-2|TRBJ1-1
ASSSVGTENTEAF